Here is one T cell receptor beta chain with its context. Its specificity is unknown. The record originates from a study of identical twins. TCRdb reanalysed the 5' RACE reads using MiXCR and keeps one entry per CDR3 protein. This table has around 1.7 million distinct CDR3 sequences, around 33% appearing once. Germline assignment: CDR1 SEHNR and CDR2 FQNEAQ (reference sequence). The CDR3 has 16 amino acids. V lost 5 bases to trimming and J lost 1 base, with 17 bases between them. Notes on the study in general: Twin sharing of out-of-frame TCR alpha was underestimated by models in monozygotic pairs.

The chain has TRBV7-9 and TRBJ1-2; TRBD1 might be the D (6 bases). The receptor was isolated from a newborn girl in good health. Input material: cord blood. The CDR3 DNA follows: TGTGCCAGCAGCCAACGAACAGGGTCCCTTAACTATGGCTACACCTTC. Translated, it gives CASSQRTGSLNYGYTF. The full variable domain, completed using reference TRBV7-9 and TRBJ1-2, is DTGVSQNPRHKITKRGQNVTFRCDPISEHNRLYWYRQTLGQGPEFLTYFQNEAQLEKSRLLSDRFSAERPKGSFSTLEIQRTEQGDSAMYLCASSQRTGSLNYGYTFGSGTRLTVV.